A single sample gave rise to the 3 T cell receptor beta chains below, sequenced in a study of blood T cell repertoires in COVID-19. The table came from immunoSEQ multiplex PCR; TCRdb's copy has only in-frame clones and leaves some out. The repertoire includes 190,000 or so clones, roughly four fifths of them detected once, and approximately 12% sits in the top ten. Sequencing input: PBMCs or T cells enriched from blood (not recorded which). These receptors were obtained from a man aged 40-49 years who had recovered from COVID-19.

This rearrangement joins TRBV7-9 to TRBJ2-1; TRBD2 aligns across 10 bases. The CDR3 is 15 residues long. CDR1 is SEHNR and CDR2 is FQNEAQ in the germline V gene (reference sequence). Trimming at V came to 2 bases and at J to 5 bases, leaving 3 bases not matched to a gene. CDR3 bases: TGTGCCAGCAGCTTAACTAGCGGGATTGACAATGAGCAGTTCTTC. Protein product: CASSLTSGIDNEQFF.

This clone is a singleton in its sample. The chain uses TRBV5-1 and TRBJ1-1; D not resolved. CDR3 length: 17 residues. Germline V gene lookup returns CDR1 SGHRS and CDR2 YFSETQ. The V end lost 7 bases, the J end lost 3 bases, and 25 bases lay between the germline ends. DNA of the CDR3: TGCGCCAGCGCCAGACGTGGCTCTCACGCAGAGGACACTGAAGCTTTCTTT. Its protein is CASARRGSHAEDTEAFF.

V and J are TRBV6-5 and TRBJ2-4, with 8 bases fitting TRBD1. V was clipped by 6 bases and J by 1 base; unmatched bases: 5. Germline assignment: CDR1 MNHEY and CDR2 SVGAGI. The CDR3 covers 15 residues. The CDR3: CASSLTGGAKNIQYF. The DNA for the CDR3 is TGTGCCAGCAGCTTAACAGGGGGGGCCAAAAACATTCAGTACTTC.